The rows below give T cell receptor beta chains drawn from one sample of a study of blood T cell repertoires in COVID-19. This table comes from immunoSEQ multiplex PCR, and its TCRdb copy is limited to in-frame clones, with some not included. The repertoire holds 90,000 to 110,000 clones, with 81% as singletons. The source material was peripheral blood. Receptors originate from a man aged 80 or over with acute or convalescent COVID-19. Each CDR3 is given with its conserved first and last residue. The D gene is left open where the match is weak. Clone size is given for some rows only: seen once, a few or many times, or a class if the clone is expanded.

d_gene	v_gene	j_gene	abundance	CDR3nt	CDR3aa
-	TRBV7-2	TRBJ2-1	-	TGTGCCAGCAGCCAACAGGGCACCTACAATGAGCAGTTCTTC	CASSQQGTYNEQFF
TRBD2	TRBV5-1	TRBJ2-1	once	TGCGCCAGCAGCAGCGGGAGCTCCTACAATGAGCAGTTCTTC	CASSSGSSYNEQFF
-	TRBV7-3	TRBJ1-1	-	TGTGCCAGCAGCTTAACCGGGGGAACGAACACTGAAGCTTTCTTT	CASSLTGGTNTEAFF
TRBD2	TRBV29-1	TRBJ2-7	-	TGCAGCGTTGAATCGGGGGGTGGCTACGAGCAGTACTTC	CSVESGGGYEQYF
-	TRBV9	TRBJ2-1	few	TGTGCCAGCAGCGTGGAGGGACAGCCTAATGAGCAGTTCTTC	CASSVEGQPNEQFF
-	TRBV6-2/TRBV6-3	TRBJ2-2	once	TGTGCCAGCAGTTGGACTGTAGACACCGGGGAGCTGTTTTTT	CASSWTVDTGELFF
TRBD2	TRBV19	TRBJ2-3	-	TGTGCCAGTAGCAACGGGAGGATCGCAGATACGCAGTATTTT	CASSNGRIADTQYF
-	TRBV6-1	TRBJ1-1	-	TGTGCCAGCAGTGAACGGGGAGATTACCCGAACACTGAAGCTTTCTTT	CASSERGDYPNTEAFF
TRBD1	TRBV24-1	TRBJ2-5	-	TGTGCCACCAGTGATACAGGGGCCGGGGAGACCCAGTACTTC	CATSDTGAGETQYF
-	TRBV6-5	TRBJ2-2	-	TGTGCCAGCAGGGGCAGCTTCAACACCGGGGAGCTGTTTTTT	CASRGSFNTGELFF